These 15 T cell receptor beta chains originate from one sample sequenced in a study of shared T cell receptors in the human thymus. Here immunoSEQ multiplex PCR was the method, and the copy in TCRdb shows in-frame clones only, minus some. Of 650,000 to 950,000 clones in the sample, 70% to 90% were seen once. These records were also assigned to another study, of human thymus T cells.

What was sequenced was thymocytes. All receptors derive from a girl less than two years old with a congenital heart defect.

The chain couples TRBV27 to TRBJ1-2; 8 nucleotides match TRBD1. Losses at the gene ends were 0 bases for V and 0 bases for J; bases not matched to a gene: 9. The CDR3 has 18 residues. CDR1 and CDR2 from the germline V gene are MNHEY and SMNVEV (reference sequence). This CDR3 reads CASSLSKYGQGPNYGYTF. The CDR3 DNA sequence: TGTGCCAGCAGTTTATCAAAATACGGACAGGGCCCTAACTATGGCTACACCTTC.

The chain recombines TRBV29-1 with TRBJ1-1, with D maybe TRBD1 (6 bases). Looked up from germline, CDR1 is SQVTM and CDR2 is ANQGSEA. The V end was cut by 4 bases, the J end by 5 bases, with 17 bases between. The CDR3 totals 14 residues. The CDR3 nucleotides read TGCAGCGTTGGGGCAGGGGAAAGGAGGACTGAAGCTTTCTTT. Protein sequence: CSVGAGERRTEAFF.

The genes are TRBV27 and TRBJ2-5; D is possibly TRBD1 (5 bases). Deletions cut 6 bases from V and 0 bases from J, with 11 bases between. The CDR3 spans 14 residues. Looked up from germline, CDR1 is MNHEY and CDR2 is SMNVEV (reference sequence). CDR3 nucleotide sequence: TGTGCCAGCAGCATGACAGCAAACCAAGAGACCCAGTACTTC. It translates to CASSMTANQETQYF.

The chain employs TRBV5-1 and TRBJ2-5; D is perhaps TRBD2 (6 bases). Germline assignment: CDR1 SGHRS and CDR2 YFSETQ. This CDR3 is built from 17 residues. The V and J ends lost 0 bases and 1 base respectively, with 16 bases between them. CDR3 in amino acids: CASSLGRGISSQETQYF. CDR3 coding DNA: TGCGCCAGCAGCTTGGGTCGGGGGATTTCATCCCAAGAGACCCAGTACTTC.

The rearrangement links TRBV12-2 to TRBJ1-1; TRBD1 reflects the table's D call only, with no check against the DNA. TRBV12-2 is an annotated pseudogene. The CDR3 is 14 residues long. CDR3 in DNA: TGTGCAAGTCGCTTACTCCCAGAGAACACTGAAGCTTTCTTT. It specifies CASRLLPENTEAFF.

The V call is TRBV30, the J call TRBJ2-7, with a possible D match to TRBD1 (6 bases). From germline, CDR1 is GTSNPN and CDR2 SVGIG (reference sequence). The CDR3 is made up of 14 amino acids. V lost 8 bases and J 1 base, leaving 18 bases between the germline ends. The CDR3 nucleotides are TGTGCCAGTCGACAGGCGGAGCGGTCCTACGAGCAGTACTTC. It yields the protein CASRQAERSYEQYF.

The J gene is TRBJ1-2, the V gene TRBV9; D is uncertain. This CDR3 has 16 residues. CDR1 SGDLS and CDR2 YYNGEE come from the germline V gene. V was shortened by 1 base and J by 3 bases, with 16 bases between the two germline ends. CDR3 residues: CASSVQAPGRDYGYTF. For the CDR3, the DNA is TGTGCCAGCAGCGTACAGGCCCCCGGGCGGGACTATGGCTACACCTTC.

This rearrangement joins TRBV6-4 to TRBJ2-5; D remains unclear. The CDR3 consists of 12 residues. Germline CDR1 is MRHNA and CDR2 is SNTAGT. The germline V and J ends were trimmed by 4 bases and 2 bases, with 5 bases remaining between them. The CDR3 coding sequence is TGTGCCAGCAGTGGCGGTCAAGAGACCCAGTACTTC. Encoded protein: CASSGGQETQYF.

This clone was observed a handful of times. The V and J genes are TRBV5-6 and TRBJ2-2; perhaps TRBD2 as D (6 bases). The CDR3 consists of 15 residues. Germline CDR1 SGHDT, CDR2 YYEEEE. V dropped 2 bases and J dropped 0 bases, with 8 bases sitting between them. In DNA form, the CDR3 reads TGTGCCAGCAGCTTCGGGGGATCGAACACCGGGGAGCTGTTTTTT. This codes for CASSFGGSNTGELFF.

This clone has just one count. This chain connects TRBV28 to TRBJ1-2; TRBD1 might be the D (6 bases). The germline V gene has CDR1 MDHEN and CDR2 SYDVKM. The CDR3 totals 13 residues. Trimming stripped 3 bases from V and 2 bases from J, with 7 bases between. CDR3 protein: CASSFRGNYGYTF. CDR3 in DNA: TGTGCCAGCAGTTTTAGGGGGAACTATGGCTACACCTTC.

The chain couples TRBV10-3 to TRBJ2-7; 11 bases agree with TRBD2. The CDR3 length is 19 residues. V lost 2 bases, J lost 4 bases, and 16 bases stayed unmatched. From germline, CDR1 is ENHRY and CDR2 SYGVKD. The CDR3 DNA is TGTGCCATCAGTGAGAGGGCTAGCGGGGGGCCCCTTCCGCCATACGAGCAGTACTTC. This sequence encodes CAISERASGGPLPPYEQYF.

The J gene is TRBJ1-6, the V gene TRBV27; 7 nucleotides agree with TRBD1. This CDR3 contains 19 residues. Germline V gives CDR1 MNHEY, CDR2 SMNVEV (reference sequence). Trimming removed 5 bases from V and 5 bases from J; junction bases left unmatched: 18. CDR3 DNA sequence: TGTGCCAGCAGTCCTCCGGGACAGACCACAGTAAAAGATAATTCACCCCTCCACTTT. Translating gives CASSPPGQTTVKDNSPLHF.

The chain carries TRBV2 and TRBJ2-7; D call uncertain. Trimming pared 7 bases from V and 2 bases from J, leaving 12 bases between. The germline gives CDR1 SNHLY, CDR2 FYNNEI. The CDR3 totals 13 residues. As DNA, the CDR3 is TGTGCCAGCACCCTACAGCCACCCTACGAGCAGTACTTC. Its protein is CASTLQPPYEQYF.

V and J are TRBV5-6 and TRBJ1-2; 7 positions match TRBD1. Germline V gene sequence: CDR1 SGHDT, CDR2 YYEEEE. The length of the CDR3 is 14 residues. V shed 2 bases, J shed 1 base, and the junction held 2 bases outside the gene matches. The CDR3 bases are TGTGCCAGCAGCTTTACAGGGGATAACTATGGCTACACCTTC. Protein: CASSFTGDNYGYTF.

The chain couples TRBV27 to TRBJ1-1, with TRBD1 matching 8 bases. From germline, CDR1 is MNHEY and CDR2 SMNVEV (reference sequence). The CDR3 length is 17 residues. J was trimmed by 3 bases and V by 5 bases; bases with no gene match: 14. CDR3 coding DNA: TGTGCCAGCAGTGCTCAGGGGGCCCTCTCCGTCGACACTGAAGCTTTCTTT. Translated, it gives CASSAQGALSVDTEAFF.